This paragraph reports one T cell receptor (beta chain). Antigen specificity is unknown. This record comes from a study of beta chain features in type 1 diabetes. Study-level results: A closer apparent resemblance between naive, central memory and Treg TCRB repertoires was seen in patients than in healthy donors.

The study reverse transcribed the entire isolated RNA, so it sequenced expressed TCRB transcripts. Sequencing was performed with immunoSEQ multiplex PCR; in TCRdb, only in-frame clones are kept and a portion is missing. The sample carries 200,000 to 300,000 clones, 27% recorded once. Naive, central memory, regulatory and stem cell-like memory cells within the CD4+ compartment were sorted using CD45RO/CCR7/CD25/CD127/CD95/CD27. Germline V gene sequence: CDR1 SEHNR, CDR2 FQNEAQ (reference sequence). Trimming pared 4 bases from V and 6 bases from J, leaving 10 bases between. The length of the CDR3 is 12 residues.

The TCR originated in a man aged 30-40 years in good health. Sequencing input: central memory CD4+ T cells from blood. The V and J genes are TRBV7-9 and TRBJ2-7, with D possibly matching TRBD1 (6 bases). CDR3 sequence reads: CASSSTGFEQYF. The CDR3, as DNA: TGTGCCAGCAGCTCTACAGGGTTCGAGCAGTACTTC.